The source of this TCR beta chain is a study of T cells after yellow fever vaccination. TCRdb itself ran the 5' RACE reads through MiXCR, one entry per CDR3 protein. Counted here are 90,000 to 150,000 distinct CDR3 sequences, about 7% occurring once; the ten biggest clones make up approximately 2.7%. Germline CDR1 reads MNHEY; CDR2 reads SVGAGI. V dropped 11 bases and J dropped 0; count of bases not matched to a gene: 17. The CDR3 is 18 amino acids. This clonotype was seen many times. Its specificity is not known. Study outcomes and limitations: There was a possibility that FACS-sorted repertoires contained abundant clonotypes contaminating from the bulk population. A weaker secondary response peaked on day 5, the primary on day 15.

The chain combines TRBV6-5 with TRBJ2-3; 10 bases are a match to TRBD2. Source: CD4+ T cells sorted from PBMCs, taken roughly 46 days after the first yellow fever vaccination. This clonotype was obtained from a man between 18 and 29 years old who received the YFV17D yellow fever vaccine. The CDR3 here is CAAGGSGGASHSTDTQYF. As DNA, the CDR3 is TGTGCCGCGGGGGGGAGCGGGGGGGCAAGTCATAGCACAGATACGCAGTATTTT.